These 24 T cell receptor beta chains came from one sample sequenced in a study of tissue T cells after allogeneic stem cell transplantation. Sequencing used immunoSEQ multiplex PCR; TCRdb keeps in-frame clones, though not all of them. In the table there are more than 6,500 clones, about 47% of which are singletons. Specified time point: mouse harvest day 7 after allogeneic transplant. The graft held 10^6 splenic CD5+ T cells and 10^7 T-cell-depleted bone marrow cells. Material: lymph node tissue. These receptors all come from a female BALB/c mouse given C57BL/6 T cells with graft-versus-host disease after an allogeneic hematopoietic cell transplant.

Remarks on this clone: All gene names here are mouse names. The CDR3 DNA, read in part, is TGTGCAAGCAGCTGGGGCAGGGGAAACACAGAAGTCTTC. Its protein product is CASSWGRGNTEVF. The whole CDR3 protein reads CASSWGRGNTEVFF. J is TRBJ1-1 and V is TRBV16; tentative D call: TRBD1 (6 bases). The read ends 1 residue before the CDR3 terminus; that terminus is restored from the germline J gene. Between the trimmed V and J ends, which lost 4 bases and 1 base, there was a span of 10 bases. The CDR3 extends over 14 amino acids. The germline V gene has CDR1 SGHSA and CDR2 FRNQAP.

In the case of this clone: The gene symbols are mouse symbols. The CDR3 is cut off 1 residue early in the read; its end comes from the germline J gene. Other DNA sequences of this sample code for an identical CDR3. The chain employs TRBV3 and TRBJ2-2, with D uncertain. Germline V gene sequence: CDR1 SNHLY, CDR2 FYNGKV (reference sequence). Trimming took 1 base from V and 1 from J, leaving 4 bases between them. The CDR3 contains 14 residues. The CDR3 DNA, read in part, is TGTGCCAGCAGCTTAGGGGGAAACACCGGGCAGCTCTAC. This translates into CASSLGGNTGQLY. From start to end, the CDR3 is CASSLGGNTGQLYF.

This clone qualifies as medium-sized. Each gene name is a mouse one. The read finishes 1 residue shy of the CDR3 end, and the germline J gene is used to complete it. The rearrangement uses TRBV15 and TRBJ2-5; D remains unclear. Germline V CDR1 and CDR2: SGHND, FRSKSL. CDR3 length equals 13 residues. V lost 5 bases, J lost 0 bases, and 6 bases lay in between. The CDR3 DNA, read in part, is TGTGCCAGCAGTCCCGGGAACCAAGACACCCAGTAC. Protein product: CASSPGNQDTQY. The CDR3 reads in full as CASSPGNQDTQYF.

Concerning this clone: Gene and germline names: mouse. Read data end 1 residue before the CDR3 end; the end is taken from the germline J gene. This chain connects TRBV3 to TRBJ2-7; 7 positions match TRBD2. V shed 6 bases, J shed 0 bases, and the junction held 8 bases outside the gene matches. Germline CDR1 SNHLY, CDR2 FYNGKV (reference sequence). The CDR3 has 15 residues. The sequenced CDR3 bases are TGTGCCAGCAGTGATCGGGGGGGGAGCTCCTATGAACAGTAC. It codes for CASSDRGGSSYEQY. The CDR3 in full is CASSDRGGSSYEQYF.

This clone showed up just a few times. The germline and genes are mouse ones. The read stops 1 residue short of the end of the CDR3; the missing end is completed from the germline J gene. The gene calls are TRBV31 and TRBJ2-5, with 10 positions matching TRBD2. This CDR3 spans 14 amino acids. Germline V gene sequence: CDR1 GKSSPN, CDR2 SITVG. Trimming at V came to 2 bases and at J to 2 bases, leaving 1 base not matched to a gene. The CDR3 sequence is CAWSAGGAQDTQYF. Partial CDR3 DNA: TGTGCCTGGAGTGCTGGGGGGGCCCAAGACACCCAGTAC.

This clone has more than one count but fewer than ten. The listed genes are named as in mouse. The DNA ends 1 residue before the CDR3 does, and the rest of the CDR3 is filled in from the germline J gene. The chain is built from TRBV26 and TRBJ2-7; 10 bases fit TRBD2. From germline, CDR1 is KGHPV and CDR2 FQNQEV (reference sequence). This CDR3 has 13 residues. The V gene end was trimmed by 3 bases and the J gene end by 7 bases; junction bases not matched to a gene: 3. The sequenced CDR3 bases are TGTGCCAGCAGTCTCTCGACTGGGGGGGAACAGTAC. Translation gives CASSLSTGGEQY. The full CDR3 reads CASSLSTGGEQYF.

Comments on this clone: Gene names refer to mouse genes. The read terminates 1 residue before the CDR3 end, so the remaining end is supplied by the germline J gene. The chain recombines TRBV15 with TRBJ2-3; tentatively, D is TRBD1 or TRBD2 (5 bases each). Trimming stripped 1 base from V and 2 bases from J, with 7 bases between. This CDR3 region has 14 residues. Germline assignment: CDR1 SGHND and CDR2 FRSKSL. Incomplete CDR3 DNA: TGTGCCAGCAGTTTAGGCGGGACTGCAGAAACGCTGTAT. It specifies CASSLGGTAETLY. From start to end, the CDR3 is CASSLGGTAETLYF.

Comments on this clone: Genes here carry mouse names. The read ends 1 residue before the CDR3 terminus; that terminus is restored from the germline J gene. The chain carries TRBV16 and TRBJ1-4, with 9 nucleotides matching TRBD1. Germline V gives CDR1 SGHSA, CDR2 FRNQAP. This CDR3 has 16 amino acids. V gave up 1 base and J gave up 6 bases; unmatched junction bases: 6. Partial CDR3 DNA: TGTGCAAGCAGCTTAGTTGCGGGACAGGGCGACGAAAGATTATTT. Its protein product is CASSLVAGQGDERLF. The complete CDR3 protein is CASSLVAGQGDERLFF.

In the case of this clone: The gene names given are mouse names. Read sequence stops 1 residue before the CDR3 end, and the germline J gene provides the missing end. The chain couples TRBV5 to TRBJ2-7, with no clear D. The CDR3 spans 12 residues. Trimming cost V 0 bases and J 7 bases, with 7 bases left between them. Germline lookup yields CDR1 LGHNA and CDR2 YNLKQL (reference sequence). The CDR3 loop is CASSQDLGEQYF. Incomplete CDR3 DNA: TGTGCCAGCAGCCAAGATCTTGGGGAACAGTAC.

On this clone: The gene names here belong to mouse. The CDR3 reads CASSLSPWGQDTQYF. The CDR3 bases that were read are TGTGCCAGCAGTCTGTCGCCTTGGGGTCAAGACACCCAGTAC. This chain connects TRBV26 to TRBJ2-5, with TRBD2 as a possible D gene (5 bases). From the germline J gene comes the end of the CDR3, since the read stops 1 residue before it. The CDR3 is 15 residues long. Trimming cost V 0 bases and J 3 bases, with 10 bases left between them. Germline CDR1 KGHPV, CDR2 FQNQEV (reference sequence).

This clone was found a few times. The listed genes are named as in mouse. The CDR3 extends 1 residue past the end of the read, so its final part is completed from the germline J gene. The chain joins TRBV13-2 to TRBJ1-4, with a tentative D call TRBD1 (6 bases). The V gene lost 1 base and the J gene lost 2 bases, with 12 bases spanning the gap. Germline V CDR1 and CDR2: NNHNN, SYGAGS (reference sequence). The CDR3 is 16 amino acids. CDR3 in amino acids: CASGDPGTSSNERLFF. The sequenced part of the CDR3 DNA is TGTGCCAGCGGTGATCCCGGGACATCCTCCAACGAAAGATTATTT.

A remark on this clone: Gene names follow the mouse nomenclature. The read terminates 1 residue ahead of where the CDR3 ends, so the germline J gene completes it. V is TRBV12-1 and J is TRBJ1-2; D is perhaps TRBD1 (5 bases). The germline CDR1 and CDR2 sequences are SGHSN and HYEKVE. V lost 6 bases and J 0 bases, leaving 7 bases between the germline ends. The CDR3 is 12 residues long. Here the CDR3 reads CASRTTNSDYTF. CDR3 DNA (partial): TGTGCCAGCCGGACAACAAACTCCGACTACACC.

Comment on this clone: The gene names given are mouse names. The CDR3 end is not reached by the read, which stops 1 residue before it; the germline J gene fills it in. The rearrangement links TRBV13-3 to TRBJ1-4; D remains ambiguous. With 5 bases removed from V and 0 bases from J, the gap between germline ends came to 8 bases. The CDR3 contains 14 residues. In germline, CDR1 is NNHDY, CDR2 SYVADS. CDR3 DNA (partial): TGTGCCAGCAGCAAACAAATTTCCAACGAAAGATTATTT. Translated, it gives CASSKQISNERLF. The full CDR3 is CASSKQISNERLFF. The full variable domain, with the rest looked up from reference TRBV13-3 and TRBJ1-4, is EAAVTQSPRSKVAVTGGKVTLSCHQTNNHDYMYWYRQDTGHGLRLIHYSYVADSTEKGDIPDGYKASRPSQENFSLILELASLSQTAVYFCASSKQISNERLFFGHGTKLSVL.

As to this clone: The listed genes are named as in mouse. The read terminates 1 residue before the CDR3 end, so the remaining end is supplied by the germline J gene. This chain joins TRBV19 and TRBJ2-3; 9 bases match TRBD1. This CDR3 is 16 amino acids long. V gave up 2 bases and J gave up 1 base; unmatched junction bases: 5. CDR1 and CDR2 from the germline V gene are FNHDT and SITEND (reference sequence). The DNA read from the CDR3 is TGTGCCAGCAGTATGGACAGGGGAGGGGGTGCAGAAACGCTGTAT. It encodes CASSMDRGGGAETLY. The full CDR3 reads CASSMDRGGGAETLYF.

In regard to this clone: Germline and genes here are mouse. The read terminates 1 residue ahead of where the CDR3 ends, so the germline J gene completes it. V is TRBV3 and J is TRBJ2-7, with 11 nucleotides matching TRBD2. V shed 1 base and J 4 bases; nucleotides not matched to a gene: 0. The germline CDR1 and CDR2 sequences are SNHLY and FYNGKV (reference sequence). The CDR3 consists of 14 residues. The CDR3 spells CASSLGDWGYEQYF. Partial CDR3 DNA: TGTGCCAGCAGCTTAGGGGACTGGGGGTATGAACAGTAC.

This clone was observed a few times. Here the gene names and germline are mouse. The CDR3 end lies 1 residue beyond the end of the read and is filled in from the germline J gene. The rearrangement joins TRBV16 to TRBJ1-3; D gene unclear. The CDR3 has 14 residues. Trimming left V 1 base short and J 0 bases short, with 4 bases between. Germline CDR1 SGHSA, CDR2 FRNQAP. The chain's CDR3 is CASSLGNSGNTLYF. The part of the CDR3 DNA that was read is TGTGCAAGCAGCTTAGGAAATTCTGGAAATACGCTCTAT. Looking up the rest from reference TRBV16 and TRBJ1-3 gives the full variable domain: NAGVIQTPRHKVTGKGQEATLWCEPISGHSAVFWYRQTIVQGLEFLTYFRNQAPIDDSGMPKERFSAQMPNQSHSTLKIQSTQPQDSAVYLCASSLGNSGNTLYFGEGSRLIVV.

This clone occurred a few times. Mouse names are used for the genes. With the read ending 1 residue before the CDR3 end, the germline J gene is used to fill in that end. The chain joins TRBV26 to TRBJ1-1; TRBD1 matches 7 bases. There are 13 residues in the CDR3. With V trimmed by 8 bases and J by 0 bases, 3 bases remained unmatched. Germline V gene lookup returns CDR1 KGHPV and CDR2 FQNQEV (reference sequence). Partial CDR3 DNA: TGTGCCAGCTGGGGACAGACAAACACAGAAGTCTTC. Protein product: CASWGQTNTEVF. The entire CDR3 is CASWGQTNTEVFF.

This clone turned up a few times. Gene names follow the mouse nomenclature. The read is 1 residue too short to cover the CDR3 end, so that end is filled in from the germline J gene. The chain is built from TRBV23 and TRBJ1-2; the D call TRBD1 from the table was never checked on the DNA. Per germline, CDR1 KGHTA and CDR2 FQNQQP. The CDR3 is 13 amino acids. The part of the CDR3 DNA that was read is TGCTCCAGCAGTCCGGGACAAAACTCCGACTACACC. This codes for CSSSPGQNSDYT. The CDR3 reads in full as CSSSPGQNSDYTF.

Details on this clone: The gene symbols are mouse symbols. The missing CDR3 end, 1 residue past where the read stops, is filled in from the germline J gene. The chain carries TRBV12-1 and TRBJ2-4; 8 nucleotides match TRBD2. CDR1 is SGHSN, CDR2 HYEKVE, per germline. This CDR3 contains 15 residues. The V and J ends lost 0 bases and 3 bases, in that order; junction bases with no gene match: 4. The CDR3 reads CASSLGGARQNTLYF. The CDR3 DNA, read in part, is TGTGCCAGCTCTCTCGGGGGGGCGCGACAAAACACCTTGTAC. Together with reference TRBV12-1 and TRBJ2-4, the CDR3 gives the full variable domain: DSGVVQSPRHIIKEKGGRSVLTCIPISGHSNVVWYQQTLGKELKFLIQHYEKVERDKGFLPSRFSVQQFDDYHSEMNMSALELEDSAMYFCASSLGGARQNTLYFGAGTRLSVL.

This clone is deemed medium-sized (0.01 to 0.1%). Gene names denote mouse genes. The read terminates 1 residue before the CDR3 end, so the remaining end is supplied by the germline J gene. V and J are TRBV19 and TRBJ2-7, with D maybe TRBD1 (5 bases). The CDR3 is 11 residues long. The germline V gene has CDR1 FNHDT and CDR2 SITEND (reference sequence). With 1 base removed from V and 6 bases from J, the gap between germline ends came to 5 bases. The CDR3 DNA, read in part, is TGTGCCAGCAGTATACAGGGTGAACAGTAC. Translated: CASSIQGEQY. The entire CDR3 is CASSIQGEQYF.

Points on this clone: Gene and germline names: mouse. The sequence runs out 1 residue before the end of the CDR3; the remainder is reconstructed from the germline J gene. This rearrangement joins TRBV12-1 to TRBJ2-7; 7 positions match TRBD2. Germline CDR1 is SGHSN and CDR2 is HYEKVE. This CDR3 is built from 14 residues. V was pared by 2 bases and J by 0 bases, with 3 bases of the junction left unmatched. The CDR3 is CASSRLGPSYEQYF. The covered CDR3 bases are TGTGCCAGCTCTCGACTGGGACCCTCCTATGAACAGTAC.

About this clone: The gene names here belong to mouse. The read terminates 1 residue before the CDR3 end, so the remaining end is supplied by the germline J gene. The rearrangement links TRBV1 to TRBJ2-4; either TRBD1 or TRBD2 may supply D (5 bases each). Germline lookup yields CDR1 NSQYPW and CDR2 LRSPGD (reference sequence). The CDR3 runs 14 residues. Trimming took off 1 base at V and 0 bases at J, with 5 bases between the two ends. The part of the CDR3 DNA that was read is TGCACCTGCAGTGCAGGGGACAGTCAAAACACCTTGTAC. Residues: CTCSAGDSQNTLY. The full CDR3 is CTCSAGDSQNTLYF.

This clone showed up just a few times. Germline and genes here are mouse. The CDR3 DNA, read in part, is TGTGCCAGCAGACGGGACAGGGGTAGTCAAAACACCTTGTAC. It translates to CASRRDRGSQNTLY. The entire CDR3 is CASRRDRGSQNTLYF. This chain joins TRBV3 and TRBJ2-4; TRBD1 agrees at 10 bases. The missing CDR3 end, 1 residue past where the read stops, is filled in from the germline J gene. This CDR3 spans 15 amino acids. Per germline, CDR1 SNHLY and CDR2 FYNGKV (reference sequence). The trim removed 6 bases at V and 0 bases at J, leaving 3 bases unmatched.

This clone was counted once. Gene names are the mouse ones. The DNA ends 1 residue before the CDR3 does, and the rest of the CDR3 is filled in from the germline J gene. V is TRBV5 and J is TRBJ2-3; 9 bases map to TRBD2. The junction had 3 bases not matched to a gene; V was cut back by 2 bases and J by 6 bases. Germline V gene data show CDR1 as LGHNA and CDR2 as YNLKQL (reference sequence). The length of the CDR3 is 14 residues. CDR3 bases read: TGTGCCAGCAGCCAAAACTGGGGGGTCGAAACGCTGTAT. It encodes CASSQNWGVETLY. The CDR3 in full is CASSQNWGVETLYF.